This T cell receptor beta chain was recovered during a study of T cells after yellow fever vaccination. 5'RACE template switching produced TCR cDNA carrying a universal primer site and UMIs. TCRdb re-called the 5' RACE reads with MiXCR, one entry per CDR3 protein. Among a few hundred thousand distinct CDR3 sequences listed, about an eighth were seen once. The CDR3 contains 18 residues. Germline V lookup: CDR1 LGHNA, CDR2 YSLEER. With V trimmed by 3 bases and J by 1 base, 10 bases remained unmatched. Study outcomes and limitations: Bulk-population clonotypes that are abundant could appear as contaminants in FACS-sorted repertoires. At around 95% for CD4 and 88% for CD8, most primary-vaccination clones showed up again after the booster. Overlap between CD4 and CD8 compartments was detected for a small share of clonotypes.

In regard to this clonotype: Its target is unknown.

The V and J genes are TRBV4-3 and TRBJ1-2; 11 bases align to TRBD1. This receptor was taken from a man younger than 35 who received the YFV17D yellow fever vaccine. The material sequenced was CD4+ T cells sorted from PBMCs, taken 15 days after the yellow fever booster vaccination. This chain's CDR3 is CASSQPGTGGLVNYGYTF. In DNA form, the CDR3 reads TGCGCCAGCAGCCAGCCAGGGACAGGGGGACTTGTTAACTATGGCTACACCTTC.